Below, 13 T cell receptor beta chains from the same sample are listed, as sequenced in a study of blood T cell repertoires in COVID-19. Measured with immunoSEQ multiplex PCR; TCRdb has only the in-frame clones, and not every one. The sample holds some 670,000 clones; 70% to 90% are singletons and the top ten take approximately 0.25%. The sample comprised peripheral blood. The receptor source for this set is a woman between 18 and 30 years old with acute or convalescent COVID-19.

The chain joins TRBV11-2 to TRBJ1-1; D possibly corresponds to TRBD1 (6 bases). This CDR3 spans 15 amino acids. Per germline, CDR1 SGHAT and CDR2 FQNNGV. V was trimmed by 4 bases and J by 1 base, leaving 13 bases between them. In DNA, the CDR3 is TGTGCCAGCAGCTACACGGGACATTCGAACACTGAAGCTTTCTTT. Translation gives CASSYTGHSNTEAFF.

Remarks on this clone: One junction end disagrees with the germline gene, perhaps due to a read error. The rearrangement links TRBV5-6 to TRBJ1-5; 10 bases line up with TRBD1. The CDR3 totals 14 residues. Germline CDR1 and CDR2: SGHDT and YYEEEE. CDR3 protein: CASTLTGGGQPQHF. CDR3 DNA sequence: TGTGCCAGCACCTTGACAGGGGGCGGTCAGCCCCAGCATTTT.

V is TRBV6-5 and J is TRBJ2-1; 9 nucleotides match TRBD1. Germline CDR1 is MNHEY and CDR2 is SVGAGI. The CDR3 length is 16 residues. V trimming: 0 bases; J trimming: 10 bases; junction bases outside the gene matches: 10. Here the CDR3 DNA reads TGTGCCAGCAGTTACTCGGAACAGGGGGCCAAATACGAGCAGTTCTTC. It translates to CASSYSEQGAKYEQFF.

This chain links TRBV13 with TRBJ1-1; D not certain. The CDR3 covers 11 residues. Trimming removed 6 bases at V and 8 bases at J, with 10 bases between. CDR1 is PRHDT, CDR2 FYEKMQ, per germline (reference sequence). In DNA form, the CDR3 reads TGTGCCAGCAGGTCTAGACTAGAAGCTTTCTTT. The encoded protein is CASRSRLEAFF.

This clone appeared a few times. The chain combines TRBV2 with TRBJ1-3, with 7 bases aligning to TRBD1. The CDR3 runs 14 residues. Germline trimming cut 5 bases from V and 4 bases from J; bases unmatched to any gene: 5. Germline CDR1 reads SNHLY; CDR2 reads FYNNEI. The DNA of the CDR3 is TGTGCCAGCAGTCAGAACAGGGGAGGAAACACCATATATTTT. Translated, it gives CASSQNRGGNTIYF.

This clone showed up just once. The genes are TRBV12-5 and TRBJ1-1; D possibly corresponds to TRBD1 (6 bases). CDR1 is LGHNT and CDR2 is FRNRAP in the germline V gene. The length of the CDR3 is 14 residues. Trimming left V 5 bases short and J 1 base short, with 11 bases between. The CDR3 sequence is CASGPDRKNTEAFF. The CDR3 DNA is TGTGCTAGTGGTCCGGACAGAAAGAACACTGAAGCTTTCTTT.

This chain uses TRBV6-1 with TRBJ2-3; D ambiguous. The V end lost 3 bases, the J end lost 2 bases, and 9 bases lay between the germline ends. CDR1 and CDR2 from the germline V gene are MNHNS and SASEGT. The CDR3 covers 14 residues. CDR3 DNA sequence: TGTGCCAGCAGTGATTGGGCAGTCACAGATACGCAGTATTTT. Translating gives CASSDWAVTDTQYF.

V usage is TRBV19 and J usage is TRBJ1-5; TRBD1 is a possible D gene (6 bases). Per the germline V gene, CDR1 is LNHDA and CDR2 is SQIVND (reference sequence). V was pared by 8 bases and J by 3 bases, with 11 bases between. The CDR3 extends over 13 amino acids. This chain's CDR3 is CASSGQINQPQHF. The CDR3 bases are TGTGCCAGTTCCGGACAGATCAATCAGCCCCAGCATTTT. The whole variable domain, remainder taken from reference TRBV19 and TRBJ1-5, is DGGITQSPKYLFRKEGQNVTLSCEQNLNHDAMYWYRQDPGQGLRLIYYSQIVNDFQKGDIAEGYSVSREKKESFPLTVTSAQKNPTAFYLCASSGQINQPQHFGDGTRLSIL.

The chain uses TRBV2 and TRBJ1-1; tentative D call: TRBD1 (5 bases). The CDR3 covers 14 residues. CDR1 is SNHLY, CDR2 FYNNEI, per germline. Between the trimmed V and J ends, which lost 6 bases and 4 bases, there was a span of 15 bases. Here the CDR3 DNA reads TGTGCCAGCAGGAGAGGGGAGGGAGGCACTGAAGCTTTCTTT. Protein product: CASRRGEGGTEAFF.

V usage is TRBV4-3 and J usage is TRBJ2-2, with a possible D match to TRBD2 (6 bases). From germline, CDR1 is LGHNA and CDR2 YSLEER. The CDR3 is 14 amino acids. V lost 3 bases, J lost 4 bases, and 9 bases lay in between. The CDR3 protein is CASSQGGITGELFF. CDR3 DNA sequence: TGCGCCAGCAGCCAGGGGGGTATCACCGGGGAGCTGTTTTTT.

The V gene is TRBV12-3 or TRBV12-4, the J gene TRBJ2-7, with TRBD2 matching 8 bases. This CDR3 is built from 13 residues. V dropped 5 bases and J dropped 2; count of bases not matched to a gene: 2. Here the CDR3 reads CASSPGLAYEQYF. The CDR3 coding sequence is TGTGCCAGCAGTCCGGGACTAGCCTACGAGCAGTACTTC.

To note about this clone: The sample carries other DNA sequences with the same CDR3. J is TRBJ1-1 and V is TRBV28; maybe TRBD1 (6 bases). The CDR3 sequence is 13 residues long. Trimming shortened V by 6 bases and J by 5 bases, and 13 bases separated the two germline ends. The V gene's germline CDR1 is MDHEN and CDR2 SYDVKM. The CDR3 is CASSLSGVTEAFF. The CDR3 coding sequence is TGTGCCAGCAGCCTCTCAGGGGTTACTGAAGCTTTCTTT.

V gene TRBV7-3 combines with J gene TRBJ1-2, with D possibly being TRBD1 (6 bases). The CDR3 sequence is 13 residues long. Germline V gene lookup returns CDR1 SGHTA and CDR2 FQGTGA. Trimming left V 1 base short and J 6 bases short, with 9 bases between. CDR3 region: CASSLNRDHGYTF. CDR3 sequence (DNA): TGTGCCAGCAGCTTAAACAGGGATCATGGCTACACCTTC.